This T cell receptor beta chain stems from a study of blood T cells in healthy people across ages. Study at large: With template switching, about one barcoded beta molecule was captured per two T cells.

Every donor provided approximately 9.2 milliliters of peripheral blood. The authors ran a second PCR of about 7 to 11 cycles using a sample-barcoded 5' primer and a J-beta primer mix. A tag from a template-switch adaptor with 12 random nucleotides marked each cDNA molecule. MiXCR was run by TCRdb on the 5' RACE reads, yielding one entry per CDR3 protein. This sample has fewer than 2,000,000 distinct CDR3 sequences, with around 35% found just once. Unmatched junction bases numbered 3, after V lost 0 bases and J lost 3 bases. CDR1 and CDR2 from the germline V gene are MGHRA and YSYEKL. The CDR3 runs to 16 residues.

V is TRBV4-1 and J is TRBJ2-2; 8 nucleotides agree with TRBD2. The material sequenced was blood. The clonotype was recovered from a woman aged 30 to 39 in good health. In DNA form, the CDR3 reads TGCGCCAGCAGCCAAGACGGGGGGGGCTACACCGGGGAGCTGTTTTTT. The encoded protein is CASSQDGGGYTGELFF.